A selection of T cell receptor beta chains follows, all from one sample in a study of blood T cell repertoires in COVID-19. The assay was immunoSEQ multiplex PCR, and TCRdb's table has in-frame clones only and misses some. In the table there are 45,000 to 55,000 clones, 84% of which are singletons. Sequenced material: peripheral blood. The origin of the receptors is a man aged 50 to 59 with acute or convalescent COVID-19. CDR3s include the opening cysteine and the closing phenylalanine or tryptophan.

j_call,v_call,cdr3_aa
TRBJ2-1,TRBV24-1,CATSDPSARGVNEQFF
TRBJ1-3,TRBV19,CASSIIGGGGNTIYF
TRBJ1-4,TRBV6-1,CASSEALGGDEKLFF
TRBJ2-7,TRBV15,CATRGPTAYEQYF
TRBJ2-1,TRBV5-1,CASSLASQTGAYNEQFF
TRBJ2-7,TRBV19,CASSISASASYEQYF
TRBJ2-1,TRBV7-8,CASSLVWLAGAMGEQFF
TRBJ2-3,TRBV21-1,CAPSPGGPDTQYF
TRBJ2-6,TRBV3-1/TRBV3-2,CASSQERGSSGANVLTF
TRBJ2-1,TRBV10-2,CASSESQDPYNEQFF
TRBJ2-7,TRBV2,CASSPLGGQYF
TRBJ2-3,TRBV4-1,CASSLLGGAQSTDTQYF
TRBJ2-6,TRBV7-2,CASSLSPSSGANVLTF
TRBJ2-2,TRBV7-3,CASSSFSGGNTGELFF
TRBJ2-5,TRBV7-2,CASTKTGVETQYF
TRBJ1-2,TRBV19,CASSIVRANYGYTF
TRBJ2-7,TRBV5-1,CASSLQGEQYF